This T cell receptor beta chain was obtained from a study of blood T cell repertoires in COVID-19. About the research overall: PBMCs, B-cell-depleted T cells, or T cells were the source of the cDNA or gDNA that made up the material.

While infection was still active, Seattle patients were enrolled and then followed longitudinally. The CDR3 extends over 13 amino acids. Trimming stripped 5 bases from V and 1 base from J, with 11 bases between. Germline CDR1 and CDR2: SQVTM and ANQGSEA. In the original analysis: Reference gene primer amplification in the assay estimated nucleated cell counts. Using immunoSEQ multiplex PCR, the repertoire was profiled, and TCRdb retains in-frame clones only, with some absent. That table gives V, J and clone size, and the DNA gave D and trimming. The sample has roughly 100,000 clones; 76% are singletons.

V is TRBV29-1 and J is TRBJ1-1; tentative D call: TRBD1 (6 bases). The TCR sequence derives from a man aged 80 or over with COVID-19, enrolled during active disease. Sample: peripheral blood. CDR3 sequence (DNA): TGCAGCGTTTCTCGACAGGAGAACACTGAAGCTTTCTTT. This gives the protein CSVSRQENTEAFF.